Below are 28 T cell receptor beta chains sequenced from a single sample in a study of T cell repertoires in cytomegalovirus infection. TCRdb used MiXCR to reprocess the reads, holding one entry per CDR3 protein. Here the sample spans 350,000 to 500,000 distinct CDR3 sequences, about 33% being singletons. The sequenced sample consisted of PBMCs. All receptors come from a human donor in good health (CMV status not recorded). Some clones in this sample may be carry-over from other donors' samples.

This clonotype appeared a single time. A much bigger clone sits one base away, suggesting this may be a read error. V usage is TRBV6-4 and J usage is TRBJ1-6; 8 positions match TRBD1. This CDR3 has 15 residues. Germline V gives CDR1 MRHNA, CDR2 SNTAGT. The DNA for the CDR3 is TGTGCCACGAGTCCCGGGACAGGATCGAGTTCACGCCTCCACTTT. Residues: CATSPGTGSSSRLHF.

This clonotype turned up a few times. The rearrangement joins TRBV12-3 or TRBV12-4 to TRBJ1-3, with a tentative D call TRBD1 (5 bases). The CDR3 totals 17 residues. V was trimmed by 3 bases and J by 0 bases, leaving 15 bases between them. CDR3 nucleotides: TGTGCCAGCAGTTTGGGAGGACAATCCCGCTCTGGAAACACCATATATTTT. This translates into CASSLGGQSRSGNTIYF.

The chain recombines TRBV15 with TRBJ1-4, with TRBD1 as a possible D gene (5 bases). V lost 8 bases to trimming and J lost 3 bases, with 13 bases between them. This CDR3 comprises 14 residues. Germline CDR1 and CDR2: LNHNV and YYDKDF (reference sequence). The CDR3 loop is CATQGGAANEKLFF. CDR3 sequence (DNA): TGTGCCACCCAGGGAGGTGCTGCTAATGAAAAACTGTTTTTT. The entire variable domain, with the rest obtained from reference TRBV15 and TRBJ1-4, is as follows: DAMVIQNPRYQVTQFGKPVTLSCSQTLNHNVMYWYQQKSSQAPKLLFHYYDKDFNNEADTPDNFQSRRPNTSFCFLDIRSPGLGDTAMYLCATQGGAANEKLFFGSGTQLSVL.

The rearrangement links TRBV6-2 or TRBV6-3 to TRBJ2-7, with D tentatively TRBD2 (6 bases). Germline V gene lookup returns CDR1 MNHEY and CDR2 SVGEGT. The CDR3 is 11 residues long. V was cut by 5 bases and J by 5 bases, with 7 bases left in between. The CDR3 DNA reads TGTGCCAGCAGTCGGGGGAACGAGCAGTACTTC. It is translated as CASSRGNEQYF.

This clonotype was seen many times. The chain combines TRBV7-2 with TRBJ1-1; D uncertain. CDR1 and CDR2 (germline): SGHTA, FQGNSA. This CDR3 has 14 amino acids. Deletions cut 5 bases from V and 1 base from J, with 11 bases between. The CDR3: CASSRPHKNTEAFF. The CDR3 region has the DNA TGTGCCAGCAGCCGCCCCCACAAGAACACTGAAGCTTTCTTT. Using reference TRBV7-2 and TRBJ1-1 for the parts outside the CDR3, the full variable domain is GAGVSQSPSNKVTEKGKDVELRCDPISGHTALYWYRQSLGQGLEFLIYFQGNSAPDKSGLPSDRFSAERTGGSVSTLTIQRTQQEDSAVYLCASSRPHKNTEAFFGQGTRLTVV.

With regard to this clonotype: It is likely a read error, because the conserved phenylalanine at the end of the CDR3 is missing. V gene TRBV7-6 combines with J gene TRBJ1-5; D not resolved. CDR3 length equals 14 residues. The V end lost 0 bases, the J end lost 4 bases, and 7 bases lay between the germline ends. In germline, CDR1 is SGHVS, CDR2 FNYEAQ. The CDR3 sequence is CASSLASGNQPQHC. CDR3 sequence (DNA): TGTGCCAGCAGCTTAGCTTCGGGGAATCAGCCCCAGCATTGT.

In this sample, this clonotype turned up a few times. V and J are TRBV5-4 and TRBJ1-3; 7 positions match TRBD1. The ends lost 4 bases at V and 0 bases at J; junction bases unmatched: 4. The CDR3 extends over 15 amino acids. The germline gives CDR1 SGHNT, CDR2 YYREEE (reference sequence). CDR3 sequence: CASSQDRSSGNTIYF. DNA for the CDR3: TGTGCCAGCAGCCAGGACAGGTCCTCTGGAAACACCATATATTTT.

In this sample, this clonotype turned up once. V is TRBV5-1 and J is TRBJ2-1, with D tentatively TRBD1 (5 bases). The CDR3 totals 18 residues. Germline V gives CDR1 SGHRS, CDR2 YFSETQ. V dropped 1 base and J dropped 9 bases, with 26 bases sitting between them. Here the CDR3 reads CASSLSGVRASVYGEQFF. The CDR3 DNA is TGCGCCAGCAGCTTGAGTGGGGTCAGGGCAAGCGTGTACGGTGAGCAGTTCTTC.

Of note for this clonotype: The final CDR3 position lacks the conserved phenylalanine or tryptophan, pointing to a likely read error. This rearrangement joins TRBV5-6 to TRBJ2-1; 7 bases agree with TRBD1. The CDR3 contains 16 residues. The junction had 7 bases not matched to a gene; V was cut back by 3 bases and J by 1 base. Germline CDR1 and CDR2: SGHDT and YYEEEE. As DNA, the CDR3 is TGTGCCAGCAGCTCCGAATTGGGACAGTCCTACAATGAGCAGTTCTTA. This sequence encodes CASSSELGQSYNEQFL.

The chain joins TRBV6-5 to TRBJ1-2; TRBD1 might be the D (5 bases). CDR1 is MNHEY and CDR2 is SVGAGI in the germline V gene. CDR3 length: 17 residues. Trimming left V 6 bases short and J 2 bases short, with 22 bases between. The CDR3 loop reads CASSRVIRAGHNYGYTF. CDR3 coding DNA: TGTGCCAGCAGCCGCGTCATACGAGCAGGGCACAACTATGGCTACACCTTC.

The chain employs TRBV30 and TRBJ2-4; D gene unclear. This CDR3 contains 13 residues. Germline values: CDR1 GTSNPN, CDR2 SVGIG (reference sequence). V was clipped by 0 bases and J by 7 bases, with 10 bases between them. The CDR3 DNA sequence: TGTGCCTGGAGTGTAGCCGCGGCTAACATTCAGTACTTC. Translated, it gives CAWSVAAANIQYF.

The table lists this clonotype with a few counts. The chain has TRBV7-2 and TRBJ2-7; D might be TRBD2 (6 bases). With 3 bases removed from V and 6 bases from J, the gap between germline ends came to 24 bases. The CDR3 covers 17 residues. CDR1 is SGHTA, CDR2 FQGNSA, per germline. CDR3 nucleotide sequence: TGTGCCAGCAGCTTGGGACTCGGGACCCCCGCTTTCACCGAGCAGTACTTC. It codes for CASSLGLGTPAFTEQYF.

The V and J genes are TRBV6-6 and TRBJ2-2; 9 bases are a match to TRBD1. CDR1 and CDR2 (germline): MNHNY, SVGAGI (reference sequence). The CDR3 totals 15 residues. V shed 6 bases, J shed 4 bases, and the junction held 6 bases outside the gene matches. CDR3: CASSLTGGSTGELFF. CDR3 DNA: TGTGCCAGCAGCCTGACAGGGGGGAGCACCGGGGAGCTGTTTTTT.

Only a few counts were recorded for this clonotype. V and J are TRBV6-8 and TRBJ2-2; D ambiguous. Trimming took off 0 bases at V and 6 bases at J, with 11 bases between the two ends. Looked up from germline, CDR1 is MNHGY and CDR2 is SAAAGT. This CDR3 has 15 residues. The CDR3, as DNA: TGTGCCAGCAGTTACTCGGGCAGACCCTCCGGGGAGCTGTTTTTT. Encoded protein: CASSYSGRPSGELFF.

The chain recombines TRBV6-1 with TRBJ2-5, with D unresolved. Germline V gene lookup returns CDR1 MNHNS and CDR2 SASEGT. This CDR3 is 16 amino acids long. Trimming pared 2 bases from V and 0 bases from J, leaving 13 bases between. CDR3: CASSESLQLYQETQYF. In DNA, the CDR3 is TGTGCCAGCAGTGAAAGTTTGCAGCTGTACCAAGAGACCCAGTACTTC.

This clonotype was recorded at least ten times. This chain's CDR3 is CASSQGAGQGDGYTF. DNA for the CDR3: TGCGCCAGCAGCCAAGGGGCTGGACAGGGTGATGGCTACACCTTC. V usage is TRBV4-1 and J usage is TRBJ1-2; 8 bases agree with TRBD1. V lost 1 base and J lost 6; bases outside the gene matches: 7. The germline V gene encodes CDR1 MGHRA and CDR2 YSYEKL. There are 15 residues in the CDR3.

This clonotype was seen many times. The rearrangement joins TRBV7-6 to TRBJ2-5; the D gene is possibly TRBD2 (6 bases). The CDR3 totals 16 residues. The V and J ends lost 8 bases and 0 bases respectively, with 19 bases between them. The germline V gene has CDR1 SGHVS and CDR2 FNYEAQ. The CDR3 is CASLRAPASDQETQYF. The CDR3 bases are TGTGCCAGCCTCCGAGCACCCGCTAGCGACCAAGAGACCCAGTACTTC.

This chain connects TRBV6-4 to TRBJ1-1, with D unclear. V shed 5 bases and J shed 1 base, with 8 bases lying between them. The CDR3 consists of 13 residues. Germline lookup yields CDR1 MRHNA and CDR2 SNTAGT. The DNA of the CDR3 is TGTGCCAGCAGTCAGAGCGGGAACACTGAAGCTTTCTTT. This sequence encodes CASSQSGNTEAFF.

The chain is built from TRBV7-6 and TRBJ2-5, with 7 bases matching TRBD1. From germline, CDR1 is SGHVS and CDR2 FNYEAQ. The junction had 8 bases not matched to a gene; V was cut back by 5 bases and J by 5 bases. The CDR3 consists of 14 residues. CDR3 region: CASSPIQGRETQYF. Written as DNA, the CDR3 is TGTGCCAGCAGCCCAATACAGGGGCGGGAGACCCAGTACTTC. The whole variable domain, remainder taken from reference TRBV7-6 and TRBJ2-5, is GAGVSQSPRYKVTKRGQDVALRCDPISGHVSLYWYRQALGQGPEFLTYFNYEAQQDKSGLPNDRFSAERPEGSISTLTIQRTEQRDSAMYRCASSPIQGRETQYFGPGTRLLVL.

This clonotype was seen only a few times. The V call is TRBV6-5, the J call TRBJ1-2, with D possibly matching TRBD1 (6 bases). The germline gives CDR1 MNHEY, CDR2 SVGAGI. The CDR3 runs to 13 residues. V gave up 6 bases and J gave up 6 bases, with 14 bases separating them. The CDR3 spells CASRNDRIHGYTF. In DNA, the CDR3 is TGTGCCAGCAGAAACGACAGGATCCATGGCTACACCTTC.

This clonotype was seen more than once but under ten times. The rearrangement uses TRBV28 and TRBJ1-5; the match to TRBD1 covers 7 bases. Unmatched junction bases numbered 5, after V lost 6 bases and J lost 0 bases. Germline values: CDR1 MDHEN, CDR2 SYDVKM. The CDR3 runs 15 residues. CDR3 sequence (DNA): TGTGCCAGCAGCACCGGGACAGATAGCAATCAGCCCCAGCATTTT. Amino acids: CASSTGTDSNQPQHF.

With respect to this clonotype: It may be a read error: a sequence one base away is much more abundant. The genes are TRBV7-2 and TRBJ2-7; the match to TRBD1 covers 7 bases. Germline V gives CDR1 SGHTA, CDR2 FQGNSA. The CDR3 spans 15 residues. V gave up 3 bases and J gave up 2 bases; unmatched junction bases: 7. The CDR3 region is CASSFQTGSAYEQYF. The CDR3 coding sequence is TGTGCCAGCAGCTTTCAGACAGGGTCGGCCTACGAGCAGTACTTC.

The chain's CDR3 is CASSLLRTDYSNQPQHF. CDR3 in DNA: TGTGCCAGCAGTTTACTACGGACGGACTATAGCAATCAGCCCCAGCATTTT. The chain joins TRBV28 to TRBJ1-5; unclear D gene. Trimming took off 2 bases at V and 0 bases at J, with 14 bases between the two ends. CDR3 size: 17 residues. Germline CDR1 MDHEN, CDR2 SYDVKM.

The table lists this clonotype with a few counts. V gene TRBV7-9 combines with J gene TRBJ1-4; 7 nucleotides agree with TRBD1. Germline-derived CDR1 and CDR2 are SEHNR and FQNEAQ (reference sequence). V dropped 5 bases and J dropped 10; count of bases not matched to a gene: 13. The CDR3 covers 15 residues. Here the CDR3 reads CASSPRDSGRGKLFF. The CDR3 bases are TGTGCCAGCAGCCCAAGGGACAGCGGGAGGGGAAAACTGTTTTTT.

This clonotype came up once. In this CDR3 the conserved last residue, phenylalanine or tryptophan, is missing, so a read error is likely. The chain is built from TRBV6-5 and TRBJ1-1; tentatively, D is TRBD1 (5 bases). Germline CDR1 MNHEY, CDR2 SVGAGI. V was cut by 2 bases and J by 5 bases, with 12 bases left in between. CDR3 length: 14 residues. Here the CDR3 DNA reads TGTGCCAGCAGTTACCGACAGAGGAATACTGAAGCTTTCCTT. Translated: CASSYRQRNTEAFL.

The chain carries TRBV7-3 and TRBJ2-3; 10 bases are shared with TRBD2. The CDR3 is 17 amino acids. Germline lookup yields CDR1 SGHTA and CDR2 FQGTGA. V shed 2 bases, J shed 0 bases, and the junction held 5 bases outside the gene matches. The CDR3 DNA sequence: TGTGCCAGCAGCTTACTGACTAGCGGGTGGAGCACAGATACGCAGTATTTT. Amino acids: CASSLLTSGWSTDTQYF.

Many counts were recorded for this clonotype. The chain has TRBV4-1 and TRBJ1-5; D possibly corresponds to TRBD1 (5 bases). The V end was cut by 0 bases, the J end by 2 bases, with 11 bases between. CDR3 size: 16 residues. CDR1 and CDR2 from the germline V gene are MGHRA and YSYEKL. In nucleotides, the CDR3 is TGCGCCAGCAGCCAAGACCACGGAGGGGGCAATCAGCCCCAGCATTTT. This gives the protein CASSQDHGGGNQPQHF.

This clonotype was picked up many times. The V and J genes are TRBV7-8 and TRBJ1-1; D not resolved. The germline gives CDR1 SGHVS, CDR2 FQNEAQ. V lost 6 bases and J lost 1, with 18 bases in between. The CDR3 is made up of 16 amino acids. CDR3 amino acids: CASRQSGLAGNTEAFF. The CDR3 nucleotides are TGTGCCAGCAGACAGTCGGGTTTGGCAGGGAACACTGAAGCTTTCTTT.